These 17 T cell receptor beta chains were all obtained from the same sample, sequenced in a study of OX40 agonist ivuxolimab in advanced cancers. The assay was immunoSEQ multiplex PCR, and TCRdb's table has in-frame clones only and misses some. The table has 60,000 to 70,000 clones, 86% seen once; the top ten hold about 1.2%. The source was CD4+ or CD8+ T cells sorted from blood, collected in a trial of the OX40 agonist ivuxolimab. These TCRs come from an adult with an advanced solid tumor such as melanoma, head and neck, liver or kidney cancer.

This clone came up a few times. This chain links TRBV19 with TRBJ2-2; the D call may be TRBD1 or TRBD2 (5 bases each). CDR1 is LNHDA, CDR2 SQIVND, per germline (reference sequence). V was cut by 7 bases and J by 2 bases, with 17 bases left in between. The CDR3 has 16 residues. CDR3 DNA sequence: TGTGCCAGTAAACCCGAGGGGCGCGGAAACACCGGGGAGCTGTTTTTT. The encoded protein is CASKPEGRGNTGELFF.

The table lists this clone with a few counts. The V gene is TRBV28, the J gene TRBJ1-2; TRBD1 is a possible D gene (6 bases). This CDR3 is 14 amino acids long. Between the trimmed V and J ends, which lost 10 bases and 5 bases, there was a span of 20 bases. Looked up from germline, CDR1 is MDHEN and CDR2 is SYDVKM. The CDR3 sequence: CATKEGGGEYGYTF. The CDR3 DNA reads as TGTGCCACAAAGGAGGGGGGCGGAGAATATGGCTACACCTTC.

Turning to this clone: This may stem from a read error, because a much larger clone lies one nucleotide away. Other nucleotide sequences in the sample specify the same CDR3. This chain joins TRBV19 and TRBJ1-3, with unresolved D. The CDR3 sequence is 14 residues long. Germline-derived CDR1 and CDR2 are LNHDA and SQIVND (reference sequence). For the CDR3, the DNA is TGTGCTAGTACCCGGGCCCCAAATGGAAACACCATATATTTT. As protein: CASTRAPNGNTIYF.

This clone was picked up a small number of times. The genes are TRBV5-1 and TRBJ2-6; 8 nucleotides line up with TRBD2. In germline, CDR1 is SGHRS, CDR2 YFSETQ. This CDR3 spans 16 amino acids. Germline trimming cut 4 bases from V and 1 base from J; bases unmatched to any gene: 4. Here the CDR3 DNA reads TGCGCCAGCAGCGGTAGCGGGATTTCTGGGGCCAACGTCCTGACTTTC. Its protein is CASSGSGISGANVLTF.

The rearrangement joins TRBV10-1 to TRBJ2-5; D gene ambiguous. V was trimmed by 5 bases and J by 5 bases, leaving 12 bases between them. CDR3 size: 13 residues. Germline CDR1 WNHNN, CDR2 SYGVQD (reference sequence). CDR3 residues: CASSRNVGETQYF. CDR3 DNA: TGCGCCAGCAGTCGAAACGTGGGGGAGACCCAGTACTTC.

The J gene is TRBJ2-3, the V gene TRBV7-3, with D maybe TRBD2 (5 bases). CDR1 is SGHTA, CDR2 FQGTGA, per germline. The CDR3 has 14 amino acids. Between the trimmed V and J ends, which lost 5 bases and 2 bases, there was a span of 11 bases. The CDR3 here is CASSQASSTDTQYF. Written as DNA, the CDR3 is TGTGCCAGCAGCCAAGCTAGCTCCACAGATACGCAGTATTTT.

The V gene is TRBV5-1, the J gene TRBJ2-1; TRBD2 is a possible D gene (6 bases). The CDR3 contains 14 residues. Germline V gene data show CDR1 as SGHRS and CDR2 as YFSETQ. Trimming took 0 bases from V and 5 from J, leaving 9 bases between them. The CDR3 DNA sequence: TGCGCCAGCAGCTTGGGTGGCGGGGACAATGAGCAGTTCTTC. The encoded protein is CASSLGGGDNEQFF.

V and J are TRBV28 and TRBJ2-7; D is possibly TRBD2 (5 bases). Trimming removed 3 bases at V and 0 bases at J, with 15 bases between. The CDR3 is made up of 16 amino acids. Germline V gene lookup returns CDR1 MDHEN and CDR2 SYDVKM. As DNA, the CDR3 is TGTGCCAGCAGTTTGAGGCCGGGGTCCGTCTCCTACGAGCAGTACTTC. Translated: CASSLRPGSVSYEQYF.

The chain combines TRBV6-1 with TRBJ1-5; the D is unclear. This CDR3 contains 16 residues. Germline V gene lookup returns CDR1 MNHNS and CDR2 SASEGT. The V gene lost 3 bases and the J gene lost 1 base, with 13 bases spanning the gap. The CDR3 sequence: CASSDSSRFSNQPQHF. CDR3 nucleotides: TGTGCCAGCAGTGATTCTAGTAGATTCAGCAATCAGCCCCAGCATTTT.

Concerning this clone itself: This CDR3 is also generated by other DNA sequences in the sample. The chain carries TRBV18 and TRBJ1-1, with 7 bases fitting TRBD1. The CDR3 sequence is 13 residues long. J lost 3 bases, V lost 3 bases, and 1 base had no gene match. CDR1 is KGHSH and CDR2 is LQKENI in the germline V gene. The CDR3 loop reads CASSPQGDTEAFF. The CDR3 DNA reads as TGTGCCAGCTCACCCCAGGGGGACACTGAAGCTTTCTTT.

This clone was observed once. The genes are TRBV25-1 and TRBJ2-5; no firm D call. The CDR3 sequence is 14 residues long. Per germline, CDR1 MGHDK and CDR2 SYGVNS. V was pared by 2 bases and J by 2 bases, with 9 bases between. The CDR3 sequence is CASSERPNQETQYF. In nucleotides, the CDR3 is TGTGCCAGCAGTGAAAGGCCTAATCAAGAGACCCAGTACTTC.

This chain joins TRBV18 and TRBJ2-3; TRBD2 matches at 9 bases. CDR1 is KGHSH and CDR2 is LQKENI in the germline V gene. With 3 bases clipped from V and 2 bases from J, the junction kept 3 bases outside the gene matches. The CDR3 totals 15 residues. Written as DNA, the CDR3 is TGTGCCAGCTCACCGACTAGCGGAGTCACAGATACGCAGTATTTT. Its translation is CASSPTSGVTDTQYF.

The CDR3 is CASSSPREGPEAFF. CDR3 nucleotide sequence: TGTGCCAGCAGTTCCCCCCGGGAAGGGCCTGAAGCTTTCTTT. The genes are TRBV6-5 and TRBJ1-1; D is ambiguous. V shed 4 bases and J shed 6 bases, with 15 bases lying between them. The germline CDR1 and CDR2 sequences are MNHEY and SVGAGI. The CDR3 runs 14 residues.

The DNA of the CDR3 is TGTGCCAGCGGTGGGGGGAACACTGAAGCTTTCTTT. Translated, it gives CASGGGNTEAFF. The V gene is TRBV28, the J gene TRBJ1-1, with a tentative D call TRBD1 (5 bases). The V end was cut by 8 bases, the J end by 1 base, with 8 bases between. Germline V gives CDR1 MDHEN, CDR2 SYDVKM. The CDR3 consists of 12 residues. The variable domain in full, completed from reference TRBV28 and TRBJ1-1, reads DVKVTQSSRYLVKRTGEKVFLECVQDMDHENMFWYRQDPGLGLRLIYFSYDVKMKEKGDIPEGYSVSREKKERFSLILESASTNQTSMYLCASGGGNTEAFFGQGTRLTVV.

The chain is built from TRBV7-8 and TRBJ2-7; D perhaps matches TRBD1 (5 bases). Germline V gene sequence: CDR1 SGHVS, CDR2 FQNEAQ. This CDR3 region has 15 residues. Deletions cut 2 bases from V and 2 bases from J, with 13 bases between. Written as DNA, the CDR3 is TGTGCCAGCAGCTTAAGGGCGCAGGACACCTACGAGCAGTACTTC. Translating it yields CASSLRAQDTYEQYF.

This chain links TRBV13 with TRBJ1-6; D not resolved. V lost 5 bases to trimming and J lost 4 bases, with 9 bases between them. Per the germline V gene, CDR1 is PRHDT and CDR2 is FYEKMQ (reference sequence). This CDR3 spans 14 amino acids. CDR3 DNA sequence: TGTGCCAGCAGCCCTGACGCTTATAATTCACCCCTCCACTTT. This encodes CASSPDAYNSPLHF.

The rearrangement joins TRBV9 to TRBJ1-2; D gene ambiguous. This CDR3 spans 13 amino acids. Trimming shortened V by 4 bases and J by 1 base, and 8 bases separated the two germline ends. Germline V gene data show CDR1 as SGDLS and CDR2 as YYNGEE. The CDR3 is CASSPTYNYGYTF. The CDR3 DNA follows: TGTGCCAGCAGCCCCACATATAACTATGGCTACACCTTC.